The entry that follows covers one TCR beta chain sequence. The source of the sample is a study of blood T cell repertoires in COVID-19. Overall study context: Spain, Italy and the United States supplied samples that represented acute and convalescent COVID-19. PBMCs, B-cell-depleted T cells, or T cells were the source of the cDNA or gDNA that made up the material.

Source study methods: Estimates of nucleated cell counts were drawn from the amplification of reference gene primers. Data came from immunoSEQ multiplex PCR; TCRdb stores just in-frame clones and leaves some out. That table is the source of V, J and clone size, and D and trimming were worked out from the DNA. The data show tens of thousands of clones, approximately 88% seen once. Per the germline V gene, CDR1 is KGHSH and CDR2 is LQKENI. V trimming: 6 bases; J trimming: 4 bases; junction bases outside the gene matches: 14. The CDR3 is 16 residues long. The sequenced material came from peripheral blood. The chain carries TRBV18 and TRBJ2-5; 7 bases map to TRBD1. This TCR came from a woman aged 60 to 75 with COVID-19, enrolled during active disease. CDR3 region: CASSRRDSLRGETQYF. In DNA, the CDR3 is TGTGCCAGCTCTCGCCGGGACAGCCTACGCGGAGAGACCCAGTACTTC.